This T cell receptor (beta chain) was captured by sequencing in a study of cytomegalovirus exposure and HLA in healthy donors. Sequencing was performed with immunoSEQ multiplex PCR; in TCRdb, only in-frame clones are kept and a portion is missing. Of some 83,000 clones in the sample, around 94% were seen once. Trimming stripped 3 bases from V and 0 bases from J, with 8 bases between. Germline V gene data show CDR1 as MNHNS and CDR2 as SASEGT. The CDR3 runs 14 residues. Sequenced sample: PBMCs. This receptor was identified in a woman under 30 in good health and CMV-seronegative. The chain has TRBV6-1 and TRBJ1-1; D call uncertain. This CDR3 reads CASSDGHMNTEAFF. The DNA of the CDR3 is TGTGCCAGCAGTGATGGGCACATGAACACTGAAGCTTTCTTT.